These 28 T cell receptor beta chains were all obtained from the same sample, sequenced in a study of T cells in women clearing cervical HPV infection. Profiling relied on immunoSEQ multiplex PCR, and the TCRdb table lists in-frame clones only, not all of them. The ten most abundant clones cover around 1.5% of a sample with about 48,000 clones. Sequencing used blood buffy coat. The receptors derive from a woman aged 18 to 75 with a cervical HPV16 infection that either progressed to CIN3+ or cleared (not recorded which).

As concerns this clone: The sequenced fragment ends 3 residues before the CDR3 boundary, so the rest is inferred from the germline J gene. The genes are TRBV20-1 and TRBJ2-7; tentatively, D is TRBD2 (5 bases). CDR1 and CDR2 (germline): DFQATT, SNEGSKA (reference sequence). V lost 6 bases and J 4 bases, leaving 13 bases between the germline ends. The CDR3 runs 12 residues. Here the CDR3 reads CSAFILGYEQYF. Partial CDR3 DNA: TGCAGTGCATTTATACTAGGGTACGAG.

As for this clone: The read finishes 3 residues shy of the CDR3 end, and the germline J gene is used to complete it. The V call is TRBV29-1, the J call TRBJ1-1; weak D call: TRBD1 (5 bases). CDR3 length: 14 amino acids. CDR1 is SQVTM, CDR2 ANQGSEA, per germline. The V and J ends lost 2 bases and 0 bases respectively, with 10 bases between them. CDR3 DNA (partial): TGCAGCGTTGAATGGGGCGGAGTGAACACTGAA. It is translated as CSVEWGGVNTE. From start to end, the CDR3 is CSVEWGGVNTEAFF.

Remarks on this clone: The read stops 3 residues short of the end of the CDR3; the missing end is completed from the germline J gene. The chain uses TRBV5-1 and TRBJ1-4; 7 bases fit TRBD1. J was trimmed by 8 bases and V by 6 bases; bases with no gene match: 4. CDR1 SGHRS and CDR2 YFSETQ come from the germline V gene. The CDR3 sequence is 12 residues long. This chain's CDR3 is CASTRTGEKLFF. The sequenced part of the CDR3 DNA is TGCGCCAGCACCCGGACAGGCGAAAAA.

On this clone: The CDR3 end falls 3 residues outside the read, so it is completed with the germline J gene. This chain uses TRBV14 with TRBJ2-7; the match to TRBD2 covers 8 bases. Germline V lookup: CDR1 SGHDN, CDR2 FVKESK. Germline trimming cut 1 base from V and 2 bases from J; bases unmatched to any gene: 4. The CDR3 contains 15 residues. CDR3 protein: CASSQVGAGAYEQYF. The sequenced part of the CDR3 DNA is TGTGCCAGCAGCCAAGTTGGAGCGGGGGCCTACGAG.

Comment on this clone: The observed sequence ends 3 residues before the CDR3 terminus, with the missing tail filled in from the germline J gene. The chain joins TRBV20-1 to TRBJ1-6; 9 bases agree with TRBD1. The J segment lost 9 bases and the V segment lost 5 bases, leaving 11 bases of the junction unmatched. CDR1 and CDR2 (germline): DFQATT, SNEGSKA (reference sequence). This CDR3 is built from 15 residues. CDR3 sequence: CSARKATGGASPLHF. The part of the CDR3 DNA that was read is TGCAGTGCTCGAAAGGCCACAGGGGGCGCTTCACCC.

About this clone: From the germline J gene comes the end of the CDR3, since the read stops 3 residues before it. This rearrangement joins TRBV5-4 to TRBJ2-7; 13 positions agree with TRBD2. V gave up 4 bases and J gave up 2 bases; unmatched junction bases: 3. The CDR3 is made up of 15 amino acids. Germline assignment: CDR1 SGHNT and CDR2 YYREEE (reference sequence). CDR3 DNA, as far as it was read: TGTGCCAGCAGCCCGGGACTAGCGGGAACCTACGAG. Amino acids: CASSPGLAGTYE. The whole CDR3 is CASSPGLAGTYEQYF.

As to this clone: The read finishes 3 residues shy of the CDR3 end, and the germline J gene is used to complete it. The genes are TRBV5-1 and TRBJ1-2; 7 bases agree with TRBD1. With 2 bases clipped from V and 6 bases from J, the junction kept 7 bases outside the gene matches. Germline CDR1 SGHRS, CDR2 YFSETQ. CDR3 length: 14 amino acids. The part of the CDR3 DNA that was read is TGCGCCAGCAGCTTAACAGGGGCCACGGATGGC. It translates to CASSLTGATDG. The whole CDR3 sequence reads CASSLTGATDGYTF.

Of note for this clone: The CDR3 end lies 3 residues beyond the end of the read and is filled in from the germline J gene. V usage is TRBV10-3 and J usage is TRBJ2-2; a weak D match, TRBD1 (5 bases). The CDR3 is 15 amino acids. The ends were cut back, 3 bases at V and 3 bases at J, with 11 bases in the middle. Germline V gives CDR1 ENHRY, CDR2 SYGVKD. The sequenced CDR3 bases are TGTGCCATCAGTGATTTAGGGGCGGACACCGGGGAG. Its protein is CAISDLGADTGE. The full CDR3 is CAISDLGADTGELFF.

Remarks on this clone: The read ends 3 residues before the CDR3 terminus; that terminus is restored from the germline J gene. This chain uses TRBV19 with TRBJ2-2; TRBD1 aligns across 11 bases. The germline V gene encodes CDR1 LNHDA and CDR2 SQIVND (reference sequence). The CDR3 has 18 amino acids. The junction had 13 bases not matched to a gene; V was cut back by 6 bases and J by 4 bases. The CDR3 bases that were read are TGTGCCAGTAGCCGCCCCGAAGGTGGGACAGGGGGCACCGGGGAG. Translation gives CASSRPEGGTGGTGE. The whole CDR3 protein is CASSRPEGGTGGTGELFF.

This clone is identified as medium-sized from frequency. From the germline J gene comes the end of the CDR3, since the read stops 3 residues before it. The chain carries TRBV29-1 and TRBJ2-5; D possibly corresponds to TRBD2 (6 bases). Germline CDR1 is SQVTM and CDR2 is ANQGSEA. Trimming stripped 8 bases from V and 2 bases from J, with 18 bases between. The CDR3 has 14 residues. CDR3 bases read: TGCAGCACTGGTGGGTTGGGGGGACAAGAGACC. Amino acids: CSTGGLGGQET. The full CDR3 is CSTGGLGGQETQYF.

The CDR3 spells CASSNRGNEQFF. The DNA read from the CDR3 is TGTGCCAGCAGCAACAGGGGAAATGAG. The chain links TRBV7-9 to TRBJ2-1; TRBD1 aligns across 7 bases. With the read ending 3 residues before the CDR3 end, the germline J gene is used to fill in that end. Germline loops: CDR1 SEHNR, CDR2 FQNEAQ (reference sequence). V trimming: 5 bases; J trimming: 7 bases; junction bases outside the gene matches: 2. The CDR3 has 12 residues.

In regard to this clone: The CDR3 is cut off 3 residues early in the read; its end comes from the germline J gene. The chain recombines TRBV19 with TRBJ2-3, with 7 bases aligning to TRBD2. CDR1 and CDR2 (germline): LNHDA, SQIVND (reference sequence). The CDR3 runs to 16 residues. V was clipped by 4 bases and J by 1 base; unmatched bases: 8. CDR3 DNA (partial): TGTGCCAGTAGTACCCTCGGGACTACCGGCACAGATACG. This translates into CASSTLGTTGTDT. The complete CDR3 sequence is CASSTLGTTGTDTQYF.

Comment on this clone: The missing CDR3 end, 3 residues past where the read stops, is filled in from the germline J gene. The V and J genes are TRBV5-1 and TRBJ2-7; no firm D call. Per the germline V gene, CDR1 is SGHRS and CDR2 is YFSETQ. Trimming cost V 5 bases and J 0 bases, with 12 bases left between them. The CDR3 is 14 residues long. The CDR3: CASSGQSNSYEQYF. The sequenced CDR3 bases are TGCGCCAGCAGTGGGCAGAGCAACTCCTACGAG.

To note about this clone: Sequencing ends 3 residues short of the CDR3 end; the germline J gene provides the rest. This chain joins TRBV20-1 and TRBJ2-7, with D possibly matching TRBD1 (6 bases). The CDR3 consists of 12 residues. Per the germline V gene, CDR1 is DFQATT and CDR2 is SNEGSKA (reference sequence). Trimming removed 4 bases from V and 2 bases from J, with 9 bases in between. The CDR3 is CSAKTGPYEQYF. The part of the CDR3 DNA that was read is TGCAGTGCTAAGACAGGACCCTACGAG.

Worth noting for this clone: Read sequence stops 3 residues before the CDR3 end, and the germline J gene provides the missing end. The rearrangement links TRBV2 to TRBJ2-1; 7 nucleotides align to TRBD1. The germline gives CDR1 SNHLY, CDR2 FYNNEI. This CDR3 is built from 14 residues. V shed 7 bases and J 0 bases; nucleotides not matched to a gene: 3. The covered CDR3 bases are TGTGCCAGCAATGGGGACAGCTCCTACAATGAG. Amino acids: CASNGDSSYNE. The whole CDR3 reads CASNGDSSYNEQFF.

On this clone itself: The CDR3 end is not reached by the read, which stops 3 residues before it; the germline J gene fills it in. The chain combines TRBV19 with TRBJ1-1, with D unclear. V was pared by 10 bases and J by 5 bases, with 11 bases between. The CDR3 loop spans 11 amino acids. Germline lookup yields CDR1 LNHDA and CDR2 SQIVND (reference sequence). Partial CDR3 DNA: TGTGCCACCACGAGGTCTACTGAA. Translated, it gives CATTRSTE. From start to end, the CDR3 is CATTRSTEAFF.

Incomplete CDR3 DNA: TGTGCCAGCAGCTTAACCCCCAGAGGGGACATT. This sequence encodes CASSLTPRGDI. In full, the CDR3 is CASSLTPRGDIQYF. The chain couples TRBV7-3 to TRBJ2-4; D possibly uses TRBD1 or TRBD2 (5 bases each). Sequencing ends 3 residues short of the CDR3 end; the germline J gene provides the rest. From germline, CDR1 is SGHTA and CDR2 FQGTGA. This CDR3 spans 14 amino acids. With 0 bases removed from V and 8 bases from J, the gap between germline ends came to 11 bases. Combining the CDR3 with reference TRBV7-3 and TRBJ2-4 gives the whole variable domain GAGVSQTPSNKVTEKGKYVELRCDPISGHTALYWYRQSLGQGPEFLIYFQGTGAADDSGLPNDRFFAVRPEGSVSTLKIQRTERGDSAVYLCASSLTPRGDIQYFGAGTRLSVL.

A note on this clone: The CDR3 end lies 3 residues beyond the end of the read and is filled in from the germline J gene. The chain employs TRBV5-1 and TRBJ1-2, with no clear D. The CDR3 sequence is 13 residues long. V was trimmed by 4 bases and J by 4 bases, leaving 11 bases between them. Germline V lookup: CDR1 SGHRS, CDR2 YFSETQ. CDR3 sequence reads: CASSPRSGYGYTF. The sequenced part of the CDR3 DNA is TGCGCCAGCAGCCCTCGATCCGGCTATGGC.

On this clone itself: The read ends 3 residues early relative to the CDR3; the germline J gene fills the gap. The rearrangement links TRBV2 to TRBJ1-5; tentatively, D is TRBD1 (6 bases). CDR3 length: 18 residues. Germline values: CDR1 SNHLY, CDR2 FYNNEI. V was pared by 5 bases and J by 0 bases, with 20 bases between. The CDR3 here is CASSPVTGRSYSNQPQHF. Incomplete CDR3 DNA: TGTGCCAGCAGTCCAGTGACAGGCCGATCTTATAGCAATCAGCCC.

As regards this clone: The read ends 3 residues early relative to the CDR3; the germline J gene fills the gap. This chain uses TRBV11-1 with TRBJ1-1; D possibly corresponds to TRBD1 (5 bases). This CDR3 region has 12 residues. Trimming removed 3 bases from V and 5 bases from J, with 7 bases in between. Germline CDR1 SGHAT, CDR2 FQDESV (reference sequence). CDR3 DNA (partial): TGTGCCAGCAGCTTGTCAGGGACTGAA. Protein product: CASSLSGTE. The full CDR3 reads CASSLSGTEAFF.

In the case of this clone: The read terminates 3 residues before the CDR3 end, so the remaining end is supplied by the germline J gene. The rearrangement links TRBV20-1 to TRBJ2-1, with D tentatively TRBD1 (6 bases). From germline, CDR1 is DFQATT and CDR2 SNEGSKA (reference sequence). This CDR3 is built from 14 residues. Trimming shortened V by 5 bases and J by 4 bases, and 15 bases separated the two germline ends. The sequenced CDR3 bases are TGCAGTGCTCCGCCCCCGACAGGATACAATGAG. Translating it yields CSAPPPTGYNE. The full-length CDR3 reads as CSAPPPTGYNEQFF.

A note on this clone: The CDR3 goes on 3 residues after the read ends, and that part is filled in from the germline J gene. V and J are TRBV5-6 and TRBJ2-1; TRBD1 matches at 8 bases. The CDR3 totals 15 residues. CDR1 is SGHDT and CDR2 is YYEEEE in the germline V gene. V shed 2 bases, J shed 5 bases, and the junction held 6 bases outside the gene matches. The CDR3 protein is CASSFLDRDNNEQFF. CDR3 bases read: TGTGCCAGCAGCTTTCTGGACAGGGACAACAATGAG.

Of note for this clone: The CDR3 goes on 3 residues after the read ends, and that part is filled in from the germline J gene. This rearrangement joins TRBV19 to TRBJ2-4; TRBD1 is a possible D gene (6 bases). The V end lost 0 bases, the J end lost 5 bases, and 11 bases lay between the germline ends. The CDR3 runs to 15 residues. CDR1 LNHDA and CDR2 SQIVND come from the germline V gene (reference sequence). The chain's CDR3 is CASSIDYRVQNIQYF. CDR3 DNA, as far as it was read: TGTGCCAGTAGTATAGACTACAGGGTGCAAAACATT. The full variable domain, its missing parts supplied by reference TRBV19 and TRBJ2-4, is DGGITQSPKYLFRKEGQNVTLSCEQNLNHDAMYWYRQDPGQGLRLIYYSQIVNDFQKGDIAEGYSVSREKKESFPLTVTSAQKNPTAFYLCASSIDYRVQNIQYFGAGTRLSVL.

As to this clone: The read finishes 3 residues shy of the CDR3 end, and the germline J gene is used to complete it. J is TRBJ2-5 and V is TRBV7-7; TRBD2 aligns across 12 bases. The CDR3 is 16 residues long. In germline, CDR1 is SSHAT, CDR2 FNYEAQ (reference sequence). The trim removed 1 base at V and 5 bases at J, leaving 5 bases unmatched. The CDR3: CASSLGLAGAGETQYF. CDR3 bases read: TGTGCCAGCAGCTTAGGACTAGCGGGAGCCGGGGAGACC.

Comment on this clone: The read ends 3 residues before the CDR3 terminus; that terminus is restored from the germline J gene. This chain links TRBV18 with TRBJ2-7; 9 positions match TRBD1. The CDR3 spans 15 residues. The germline V gene encodes CDR1 KGHSH and CDR2 LQKENI. With 2 bases clipped from V and 3 bases from J, the junction kept 5 bases outside the gene matches. CDR3 loop: CASSPRTGVDYEQYF. CDR3 DNA (partial): TGTGCCAGCTCACCAAGGACAGGGGTTGACTACGAG.

Comments on this clone: The read comes to an end 3 residues before the CDR3 does, leaving the germline J gene to fill in the end. The gene calls are TRBV15 and TRBJ2-1, with D perhaps TRBD2 (5 bases). The V gene's germline CDR1 is LNHNV and CDR2 YYDKDF (reference sequence). Trimming took 1 base from V and 4 from J, leaving 8 bases between them. This CDR3 has 14 amino acids. The CDR3 loop reads CATSRAGVYNEQFF. The covered CDR3 bases are TGTGCCACCAGCAGAGCCGGGGTTTACAATGAG.

To note about this clone: The read is 3 residues too short to cover the CDR3 end, so that end is filled in from the germline J gene. This sequence joins TRBV29-1 and TRBJ2-3, with unresolved D. The CDR3 runs to 11 residues. Germline-derived CDR1 and CDR2 are SQVTM and ANQGSEA. Trimming took off 5 bases at V and 6 bases at J, with 9 bases between the two ends. Partial CDR3 DNA: TGCAGCGTTCACAGTTCGGATACG. The encoded protein is CSVHSSDT. The full CDR3 sequence reads CSVHSSDTQYF.

Notes on this clone: The read ends 3 residues before the CDR3 terminus; that terminus is restored from the germline J gene. The chain links TRBV10-3 to TRBJ1-1, with 9 bases identical to TRBD1. The CDR3 loop spans 17 amino acids. Germline CDR1 reads ENHRY; CDR2 reads SYGVKD. J was trimmed by 4 bases and V by 4 bases; bases with no gene match: 13. CDR3 in amino acids: CAISGGQGRKSSTEAFF. The CDR3 bases that were read are TGTGCCATCAGTGGGGGACAGGGTAGAAAGTCGTCCACTGAA.